This is a list of T cell receptor beta chains from one sample in a study of T cell responses to AZD1222 COVID-19 vaccine. Using immunoSEQ multiplex PCR, the repertoire was profiled, and TCRdb retains in-frame clones only, with some absent. The data contain 120,000 or so clones, more than 70% of them seen just once; the ten biggest clones take up less than 4%. This specimen consisted of peripheral blood, obtained 28 days after the second AZD1222 dose. Receptors were obtained from an adult who received the AZD1222 COVID-19 vaccine. Each CDR3 is given with its conserved first and last residue. A D gene is named only where the DNA matches it firmly. Only some rows state a clone size, as once, few, many or a class for expanded clones.

v_call: TRBV5-4; clone_size: .; d_call: TRBD2; j_call: TRBJ2-7; cdr3_nt: TGTGCCAGCAGCTTGCGACTAGCGGGAGTGTACGAGCAGTACTTC; cdr3_aa: CASSLRLAGVYEQYF
v_call: TRBV7-2; clone_size: .; d_call: .; j_call: TRBJ2-3; cdr3_nt: TGTGCCAGCAGCTTAGGGCAGCACACAGATACGCAGTATTTT; cdr3_aa: CASSLGQHTDTQYF
v_call: TRBV18; clone_size: .; d_call: .; j_call: TRBJ1-1; cdr3_nt: TGTGCCAGCTCACTCCAGGGGATTCAAGGGACTGAAGCTTTCTTT; cdr3_aa: CASSLQGIQGTEAFF
v_call: TRBV7-2; clone_size: .; d_call: .; j_call: TRBJ2-5; cdr3_nt: TGTGCCAGCAGCTTAGGGTCTAGCGTTAGTTCCAGGGAGACCCAGTACTTC; cdr3_aa: CASSLGSSVSSRETQYF
v_call: TRBV28; clone_size: .; d_call: TRBD1; j_call: TRBJ1-1; cdr3_nt: TGTGCCAGCAGTAGGCCAACCGGGACAGGGGACACTGAAGCTTTCTTT; cdr3_aa: CASSRPTGTGDTEAFF
v_call: TRBV12-5; clone_size: .; d_call: TRBD1; j_call: TRBJ1-1; cdr3_nt: TGTGCTAGTGGTCCTCGAACCGAAATCTCTAGGGGGCCCGGCACTGAAGCTTTCTTT; cdr3_aa: CASGPRTEISRGPGTEAFF
v_call: TRBV30; clone_size: .; d_call: .; j_call: TRBJ1-5; cdr3_nt: TGTGCCTGGAGTCTAACAGGAACCTATAGCAATCAGCCCCAGCATTTT; cdr3_aa: CAWSLTGTYSNQPQHF
v_call: TRBV14; clone_size: .; d_call: .; j_call: TRBJ1-1; cdr3_nt: TGTGCCAGCAGCCAAGAAGGGACCATGAACACTGAAGCTTTCTTT; cdr3_aa: CASSQEGTMNTEAFF
v_call: TRBV7-3; clone_size: .; d_call: .; j_call: TRBJ1-1; cdr3_nt: TGTGCCAGCAGCTTACAGGGAGGGGACACTGAAGCTTTCTTT; cdr3_aa: CASSLQGGDTEAFF
v_call: TRBV7-9; clone_size: .; d_call: .; j_call: TRBJ1-2; cdr3_nt: TGTGCCAGCAGCTTAACGGGCAGGGGAGATAACTATGGCTACACCTTC; cdr3_aa: CASSLTGRGDNYGYTF
v_call: TRBV27; clone_size: .; d_call: .; j_call: TRBJ2-2; cdr3_nt: TGTGCCAGCAGGCCACAGGGAGTGGCCGGGGAGCTGTTTTTT; cdr3_aa: CASRPQGVAGELFF
v_call: TRBV4-2; clone_size: .; d_call: .; j_call: TRBJ1-5; cdr3_nt: TGTGCCAGCAGCCAAGAACCTTATAGCAATCAGCCCCAGCATTTT; cdr3_aa: CASSQEPYSNQPQHF
v_call: TRBV7-6; clone_size: .; d_call: TRBD1; j_call: TRBJ1-3; cdr3_nt: TGTGCCAGCAGCCACAACACCTTCGAGGGACAGGGGACTGGAAACACCATATATTTT; cdr3_aa: CASSHNTFEGQGTGNTIYF
v_call: TRBV6-6; clone_size: .; d_call: .; j_call: TRBJ2-5; cdr3_nt: TGTGCCAGCAGGCCAAACCGGGACGGCCAAGAGACCCAGTACTTC; cdr3_aa: CASRPNRDGQETQYF
v_call: TRBV9; clone_size: .; d_call: .; j_call: TRBJ2-3; cdr3_nt: TGTGCCAGCAGCCCCCTGAGGGACCCCAGTGATACGCAGTATTTT; cdr3_aa: CASSPLRDPSDTQYF
v_call: TRBV18; clone_size: .; d_call: .; j_call: TRBJ1-1; cdr3_nt: TGTGCCAGCTCACCAGTACGGTTCAACACTGAAGCTTTCTTT; cdr3_aa: CASSPVRFNTEAFF
v_call: TRBV4-3; clone_size: .; d_call: .; j_call: TRBJ1-2; cdr3_nt: TGCGCCAGCAGCCCCTCCAGGACTTCTAACTATGGCTACACCTTC; cdr3_aa: CASSPSRTSNYGYTF
v_call: TRBV19; clone_size: .; d_call: .; j_call: TRBJ1-5; cdr3_nt: TGTGCCAGTAGTAAGCGGACAGATGATATGCCCCAGCATTTT; cdr3_aa: CASSKRTDDMPQHF
v_call: TRBV9; clone_size: .; d_call: .; j_call: TRBJ1-1; cdr3_nt: TGTGCCAGCAGCCCCCCCAGGGCAGGGTCCACTGAAGCTTTCTTT; cdr3_aa: CASSPPRAGSTEAFF
v_call: TRBV3-1/TRBV3-2; clone_size: .; d_call: .; j_call: TRBJ1-2; cdr3_nt: TGTGCCAGCAGCCGGGCAGGGGCTTTTGGCTACACCTTC; cdr3_aa: CASSRAGAFGYTF
v_call: TRBV2; clone_size: once; d_call: TRBD1; j_call: TRBJ2-3; cdr3_nt: TGTGCCAGCAGTGACTCTAAGGGGACAGGGGGCCAAGATACGCAGTATTTT; cdr3_aa: CASSDSKGTGGQDTQYF
v_call: TRBV11-2; clone_size: .; d_call: .; j_call: TRBJ1-3; cdr3_nt: TGTGCCAGCAGCTTAGAGGCTGGAAACACCATATATTTT; cdr3_aa: CASSLEAGNTIYF
v_call: TRBV19; clone_size: .; d_call: .; j_call: TRBJ2-1; cdr3_nt: TGTGCCAGTAGTCACGACAGGAGCTCCTACAATGAGCAGTTCTTC; cdr3_aa: CASSHDRSSYNEQFF
v_call: TRBV15; clone_size: .; d_call: .; j_call: TRBJ2-7; cdr3_nt: TGTGCCACCAGCAGAGTCCGGGGCCAGTCTTACGAGCAGTACTTC; cdr3_aa: CATSRVRGQSYEQYF
v_call: TRBV5-6; clone_size: .; d_call: TRBD1; j_call: TRBJ1-5; cdr3_nt: TGTGCCAGCAGCATAGGACAGGGAGGTCAGCCCCAGCATTTT; cdr3_aa: CASSIGQGGQPQHF
v_call: TRBV7-2; clone_size: .; d_call: .; j_call: TRBJ1-6; cdr3_nt: TGTGCCAGCAGCACGAATCTGAATTCACCCCTCCACTTT; cdr3_aa: CASSTNLNSPLHF
v_call: TRBV12-3/TRBV12-4; clone_size: once; d_call: .; j_call: TRBJ1-2; cdr3_nt: TGTGCCAGCAGCTGGTCAAGTGCCTATGGCTACACCTTC; cdr3_aa: CASSWSSAYGYTF
v_call: TRBV21-1; clone_size: once; d_call: .; j_call: TRBJ1-5; cdr3_nt: TGTGCCAGCAACCGAGACATCAGCAATCAGCCCCAGCATTTT; cdr3_aa: CASNRDISNQPQHF
v_call: TRBV19; clone_size: .; d_call: .; j_call: TRBJ2-5; cdr3_nt: TGTGCCAGTAGTATAGCCATGAAGGGGACCCAGTACTTC; cdr3_aa: CASSIAMKGTQYF
v_call: TRBV10-3; clone_size: once; d_call: TRBD1; j_call: TRBJ1-6; cdr3_nt: TGTGCCATCAGTTCAGGGGGGGGGTATTCACCCCTCCACTTT; cdr3_aa: CAISSGGGYSPLHF
v_call: TRBV10-3; clone_size: once; d_call: .; j_call: TRBJ2-6; cdr3_nt: TGTGCCATCATGTTCTCTGGGGCCAACGTCCTGACTTTC; cdr3_aa: CAIMFSGANVLTF
v_call: TRBV6-2/TRBV6-3; clone_size: .; d_call: .; j_call: TRBJ1-1; cdr3_nt: TGTGCCAGCAGTTACTCGGGAGTGAGGAACACTGAAGCTTTCTTT; cdr3_aa: CASSYSGVRNTEAFF
v_call: TRBV7-2; clone_size: .; d_call: TRBD2; j_call: TRBJ2-3; cdr3_nt: TGTGCCAGCAGCTTAGTACTAGCGGGAACCACAGATACGCAGTATTTT; cdr3_aa: CASSLVLAGTTDTQYF
v_call: TRBV7-2; clone_size: .; d_call: .; j_call: TRBJ1-5; cdr3_nt: TGTGCCAGCAGCACACAGGGTGGACAGCCCCAGCATTTT; cdr3_aa: CASSTQGGQPQHF
v_call: TRBV6-2/TRBV6-3; clone_size: once; d_call: .; j_call: TRBJ2-4; cdr3_nt: TGTGCCAGCAGCCGCCTTGGGGGAGTCGGTATGGACATTCAGTACTTC; cdr3_aa: CASSRLGGVGMDIQYF
v_call: TRBV19; clone_size: once; d_call: TRBD2; j_call: TRBJ2-7; cdr3_nt: TGTTCGTCGGGGGGGGCTTCCTACGAGCAGTACTTC; cdr3_aa: CSSGGASYEQYF
v_call: TRBV5-1; clone_size: .; d_call: TRBD2; j_call: TRBJ2-3; cdr3_nt: TGCGCCAGCAGCCCTAGCGGGAGGTCTACCTCAGATACGCAGTATTTT; cdr3_aa: CASSPSGRSTSDTQYF
v_call: TRBV6-5; clone_size: .; d_call: .; j_call: TRBJ1-5; cdr3_nt: TGTGCCAGCAGTTTAGGGGGGATTAGCAATCAGCCCCAGCATTTT; cdr3_aa: CASSLGGISNQPQHF
v_call: TRBV6-2/TRBV6-3; clone_size: .; d_call: .; j_call: TRBJ2-2; cdr3_nt: TGTGCCAGCAGTGAGGGGGGCGACGCCGGGGAGCTGTTTTTT; cdr3_aa: CASSEGGDAGELFF
v_call: TRBV9; clone_size: .; d_call: TRBD2; j_call: TRBJ2-6; cdr3_nt: TGTGCCAGCAGCGTAGCGGGAGTGGCCGGACTAGCGGGAGTCCTCCCTGGGGCCAACGTCCTGACTTTC; cdr3_aa: CASSVAGVAGLAGVLPGANVLTF
v_call: TRBV14; clone_size: .; d_call: .; j_call: TRBJ1-6; cdr3_nt: TGTGCCAGCAGCCAAGACTGGGGGGTTTATTCACCCCTCCACTTT; cdr3_aa: CASSQDWGVYSPLHF
v_call: TRBV7-7; clone_size: once; d_call: .; j_call: TRBJ2-3; cdr3_nt: TGTGCCAGCAGCCTCCAGCGCCCAGATACGCAGTATTTT; cdr3_aa: CASSLQRPDTQYF
v_call: TRBV7-9; clone_size: .; d_call: TRBD1; j_call: TRBJ1-5; cdr3_nt: TGTGCCAGCACCCCGACAGGGGAGAGCAATCAGCCCCAGCATTTT; cdr3_aa: CASTPTGESNQPQHF
v_call: TRBV14; clone_size: once; d_call: TRBD2; j_call: TRBJ2-1; cdr3_nt: TGTGCCAGCAGCCTCCGACTAGCGGGGTACAATGAGCAGTTCTTC; cdr3_aa: CASSLRLAGYNEQFF
v_call: TRBV28; clone_size: .; d_call: .; j_call: TRBJ2-5; cdr3_nt: TGTGCCAGCAGTTTGGAAGAGACCCAGTACTTC; cdr3_aa: CASSLEETQYF
v_call: TRBV15; clone_size: .; d_call: .; j_call: TRBJ1-2; cdr3_nt: TGTGCCACCAGCAGAGGGACCGCCGCCTATGGCTACACCTTC; cdr3_aa: CATSRGTAAYGYTF
v_call: TRBV5-4; clone_size: .; d_call: TRBD2; j_call: TRBJ2-6; cdr3_nt: TGTGCCAGCAGCCCTATTCGGAGCGGGGGGGTAGGGGCCAACGTCCTGACTTTC; cdr3_aa: CASSPIRSGGVGANVLTF
v_call: TRBV6-2/TRBV6-3; clone_size: once; d_call: .; j_call: TRBJ2-7; cdr3_nt: TGTGCCAGCAGCATCAGGGGCGAGCAGTACTTC; cdr3_aa: CASSIRGEQYF
v_call: TRBV5-6; clone_size: few; d_call: .; j_call: TRBJ2-7; cdr3_nt: TGTGCCAGCAGCAGGAGGGACCTTTTAGTCGACTTC; cdr3_aa: CASSRRDLLVDF
v_call: TRBV3-1/TRBV3-2; clone_size: .; d_call: TRBD1; j_call: TRBJ2-3; cdr3_nt: TGTGCCAGCAGCCTGCCCAGGGGGCGATTTCAAGATACGCAGTATTTT; cdr3_aa: CASSLPRGRFQDTQYF
v_call: TRBV7-9; clone_size: .; d_call: .; j_call: TRBJ1-5; cdr3_nt: TGTGCCAGCAGCACCGGGACATCCCATAGCAATCAGCCCCAGCATTTT; cdr3_aa: CASSTGTSHSNQPQHF
v_call: TRBV25-1; clone_size: .; d_call: .; j_call: TRBJ1-6; cdr3_nt: TGTGCCAGCAGTGACCCCAGGGACGGGAATTCACCCCTCCACTTT; cdr3_aa: CASSDPRDGNSPLHF